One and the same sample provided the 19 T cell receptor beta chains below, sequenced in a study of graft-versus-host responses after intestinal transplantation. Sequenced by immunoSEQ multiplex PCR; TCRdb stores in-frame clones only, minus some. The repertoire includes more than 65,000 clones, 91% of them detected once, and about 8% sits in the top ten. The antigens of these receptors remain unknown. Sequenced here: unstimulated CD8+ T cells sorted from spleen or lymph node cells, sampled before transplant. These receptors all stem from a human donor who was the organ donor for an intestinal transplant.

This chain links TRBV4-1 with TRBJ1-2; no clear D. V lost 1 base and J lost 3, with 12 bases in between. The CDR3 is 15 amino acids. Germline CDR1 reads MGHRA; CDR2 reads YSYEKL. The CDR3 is CASSQVLDMDYGYTF. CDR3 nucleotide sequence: TGCGCCAGCAGCCAAGTTCTAGACATGGACTATGGCTACACCTTC.

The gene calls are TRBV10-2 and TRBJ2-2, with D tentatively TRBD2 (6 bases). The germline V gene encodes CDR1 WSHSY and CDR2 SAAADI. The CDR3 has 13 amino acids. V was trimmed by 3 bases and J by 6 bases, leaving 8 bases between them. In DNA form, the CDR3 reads TGCGCCAGCAGTGAACTAGCATCCGGGGAGCTGTTTTTT. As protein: CASSELASGELFF.

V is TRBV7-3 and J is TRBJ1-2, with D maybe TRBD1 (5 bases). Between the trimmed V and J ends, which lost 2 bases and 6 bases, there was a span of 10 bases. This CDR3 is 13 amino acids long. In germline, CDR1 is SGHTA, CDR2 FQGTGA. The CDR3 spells CASSLGPGNGYTF. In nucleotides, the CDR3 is TGTGCCAGCAGCTTAGGTCCAGGGAATGGCTACACCTTC.

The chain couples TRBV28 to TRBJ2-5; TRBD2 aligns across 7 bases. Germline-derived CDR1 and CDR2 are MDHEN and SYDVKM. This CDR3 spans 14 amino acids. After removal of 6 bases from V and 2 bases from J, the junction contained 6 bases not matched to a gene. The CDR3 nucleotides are TGTGCCAGCAGAAAGGGACTACTACAAGAGACCCAGTACTTC. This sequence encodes CASRKGLLQETQYF.

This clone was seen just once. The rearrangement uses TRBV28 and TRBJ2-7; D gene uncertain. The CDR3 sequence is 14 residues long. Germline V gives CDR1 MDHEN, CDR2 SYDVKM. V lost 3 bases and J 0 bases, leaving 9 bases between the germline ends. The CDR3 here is CASSFRAVSYEQYF. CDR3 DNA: TGTGCCAGCAGTTTCCGGGCAGTCTCCTACGAGCAGTACTTC. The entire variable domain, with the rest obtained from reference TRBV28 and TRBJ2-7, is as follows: DVKVTQSSRYLVKRTGEKVFLECVQDMDHENMFWYRQDPGLGLRLIYFSYDVKMKEKGDIPEGYSVSREKKERFSLILESASTNQTSMYLCASSFRAVSYEQYFGPGTRLTVT.

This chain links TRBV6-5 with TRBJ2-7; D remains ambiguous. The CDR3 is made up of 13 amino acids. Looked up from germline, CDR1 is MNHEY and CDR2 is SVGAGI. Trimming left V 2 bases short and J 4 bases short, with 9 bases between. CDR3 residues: CASSYGGDYEQYF. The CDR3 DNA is TGTGCCAGCAGTTACGGTGGAGATTACGAGCAGTACTTC.

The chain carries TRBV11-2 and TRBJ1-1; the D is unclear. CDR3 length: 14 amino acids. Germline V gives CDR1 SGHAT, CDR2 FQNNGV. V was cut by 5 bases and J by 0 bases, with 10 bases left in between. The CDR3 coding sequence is TGTGCCAGCAGCCACCCGACCTTGAACACTGAAGCTTTCTTT. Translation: CASSHPTLNTEAFF.

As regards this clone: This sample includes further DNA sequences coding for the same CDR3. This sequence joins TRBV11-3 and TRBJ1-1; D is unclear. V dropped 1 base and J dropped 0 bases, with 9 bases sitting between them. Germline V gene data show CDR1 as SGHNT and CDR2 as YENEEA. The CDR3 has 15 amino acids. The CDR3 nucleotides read TGTGCCAGCAGCTTAGCCGGCAGCATGAACACTGAAGCTTTCTTT. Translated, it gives CASSLAGSMNTEAFF.

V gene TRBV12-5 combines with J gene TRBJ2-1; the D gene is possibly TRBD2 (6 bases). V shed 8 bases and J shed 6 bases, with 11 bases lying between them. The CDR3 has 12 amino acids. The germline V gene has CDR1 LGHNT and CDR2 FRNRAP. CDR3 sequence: CASRAGSNEQFF. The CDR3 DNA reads TGTGCTAGTCGGGCGGGAAGCAATGAGCAGTTCTTC.

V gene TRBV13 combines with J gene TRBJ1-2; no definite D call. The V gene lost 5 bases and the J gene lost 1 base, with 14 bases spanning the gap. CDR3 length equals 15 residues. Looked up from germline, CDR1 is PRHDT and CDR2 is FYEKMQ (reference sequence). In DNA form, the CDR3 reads TGTGCCAGCAGCCCCCGCGGGCAGAATAACTATGGCTACACCTTC. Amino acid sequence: CASSPRGQNNYGYTF.

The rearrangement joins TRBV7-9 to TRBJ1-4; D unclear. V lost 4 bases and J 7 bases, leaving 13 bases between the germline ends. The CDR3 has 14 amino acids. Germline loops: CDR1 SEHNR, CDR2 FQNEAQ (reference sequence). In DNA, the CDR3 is TGTGCCAGCAGCTCCGGATTGGTGTCTGAAAAACTGTTTTTT. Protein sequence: CASSSGLVSEKLFF.

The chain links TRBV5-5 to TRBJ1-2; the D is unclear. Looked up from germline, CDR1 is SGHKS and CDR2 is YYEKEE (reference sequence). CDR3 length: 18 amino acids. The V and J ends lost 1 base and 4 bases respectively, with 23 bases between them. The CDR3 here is CASSLFSGQLPSGYGYTF. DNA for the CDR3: TGTGCCAGCAGCTTGTTCTCTGGCCAACTCCCCTCGGGCTATGGCTACACCTTC.

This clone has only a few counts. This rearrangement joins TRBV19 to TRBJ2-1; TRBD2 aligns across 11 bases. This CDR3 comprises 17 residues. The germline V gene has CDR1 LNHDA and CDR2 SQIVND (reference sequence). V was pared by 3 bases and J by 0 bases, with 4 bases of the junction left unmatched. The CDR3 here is CASSIRLAGYSYNEQFF. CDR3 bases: TGTGCCAGTAGTATTAGACTAGCGGGATACTCCTACAATGAGCAGTTCTTC.

The CDR3 coding sequence is TGTGCCAGTAGTCGGTCTAGCTCCATCACAGATACGCAGTATTTT. Translation gives CASSRSSSITDTQYF. The V gene is TRBV19, the J gene TRBJ2-3; D possibly corresponds to TRBD2 (5 bases). The CDR3 sequence is 15 residues long. CDR1 is LNHDA, CDR2 SQIVND, per germline (reference sequence). V lost 5 bases to trimming and J lost 2 bases, with 14 bases between them.

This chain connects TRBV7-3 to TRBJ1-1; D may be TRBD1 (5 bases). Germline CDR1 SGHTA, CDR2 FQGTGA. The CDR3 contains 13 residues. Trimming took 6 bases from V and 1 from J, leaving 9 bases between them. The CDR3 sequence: CASSFGGNTEAFF. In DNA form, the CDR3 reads TGTGCCAGCAGTTTCGGGGGGAACACTGAAGCTTTCTTT.

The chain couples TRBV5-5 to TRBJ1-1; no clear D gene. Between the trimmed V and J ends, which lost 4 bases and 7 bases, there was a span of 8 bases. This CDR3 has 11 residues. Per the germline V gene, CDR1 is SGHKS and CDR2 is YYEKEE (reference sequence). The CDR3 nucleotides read TGTGCCAGCAGCGGGTGGGATGAAGCTTTCTTT. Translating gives CASSGWDEAFF.

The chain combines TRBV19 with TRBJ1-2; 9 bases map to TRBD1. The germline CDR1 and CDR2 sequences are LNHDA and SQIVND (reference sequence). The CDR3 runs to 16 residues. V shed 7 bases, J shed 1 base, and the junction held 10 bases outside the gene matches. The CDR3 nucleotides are TGTGCCAGTAACCGACCCACAGGGGGCGATAACTATGGCTACACCTTC. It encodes CASNRPTGGDNYGYTF.

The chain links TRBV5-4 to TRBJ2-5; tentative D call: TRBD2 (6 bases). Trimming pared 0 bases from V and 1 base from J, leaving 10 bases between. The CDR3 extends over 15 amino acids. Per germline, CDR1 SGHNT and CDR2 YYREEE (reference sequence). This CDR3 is CASSLEGGPQETQYF. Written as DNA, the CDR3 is TGTGCCAGCAGCTTGGAGGGAGGACCCCAAGAGACCCAGTACTTC.

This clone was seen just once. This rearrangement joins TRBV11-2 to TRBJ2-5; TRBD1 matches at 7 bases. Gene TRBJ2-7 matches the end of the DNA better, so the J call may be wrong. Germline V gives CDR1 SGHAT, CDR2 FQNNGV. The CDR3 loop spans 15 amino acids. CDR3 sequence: CASSFDPGGSYEQYF. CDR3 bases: TGTGCCAGCAGCTTCGATCCAGGGGGCTCCTACGAGCAGTACTTC.